Included here is one T cell receptor (beta chain) sequence, with context. Its cognate antigen has yet to be identified. No quality values exist for individual bases; no much larger clone is one base distant. The germline V gene (reference sequence) gives CDR1 as MNHEY and CDR2 as SMNVEV. There are 13 amino acids in the CDR3, from cysteine to phenylalanine inclusive. The DNA shown is the 39-base CDR3, in frame from base 1. V lost 5 bases and J lost 1 base; the stretch between them is 8 bases long. CD8 naive samples consisted of CD45RO-negative cells that were positively selected for CCR7, yielding a CD45RA+CCR7+ population without TemRA cells. The donors were healthy, HIV-negative adults who had no recently reported acute infections or vaccinations. Every donor was a Caucasian adult residing in Nashville, Tennessee, USA. Blood was collected by leukapheresis, and PBMCs were isolated by Ficoll-Histopaque density gradient centrifugation and then cryopreserved in liquid nitrogen vapor phase. Analytical flow cytometry was used to check the purity and quantity of each magnetically sorted T cell population. Genomic DNA was isolated from every sorted fraction and measured by UV absorbance on a Nanodrop 2000c.

Using the deep immunoSEQ assay, TCR CDR3 regions were amplified from genomic DNA by multiplex PCR. Extracted genomic DNA from each cell subset was spread evenly across all wells of several immunoSEQ 96-well plates, with each plate serving as a replicate. For sorted subsets, each replicate PCR was loaded with about 0.2 ug genomic DNA, equivalent to about 33,000 T cell genomes. The purified libraries were quantified using a Qubit 3.0 fluorometer, sized with a Bioanalyzer 2100, and then quantified again using the KAPA Library Quantification kit. A separate single-read 150-cycle Illumina NextSeq 550 flow cell was used to sequence each immunoSEQ 96-well plate. The authors processed their data as follows. The immunoSEQ output contained only junctional sequences without quality scores, so filtering could not match that applied to full-length reads. To assign V/J genes and CDR3, sequences were annotated against IMGT germline references using PyIR, a Python wrapper for IgBLAST v1.9. Reads were removed for weak V/J assignments (E-value above 1e-6), missing CDR3, stop codons, out-of-frame junctions, or ambiguous translated residues. A V3J clonotype was defined by an identical inferred V gene, J gene, and CDR3 amino acid sequence. The percentage overlap between two repertoires was calculated by dividing the number of shared unique clonotypes by the size of the smaller repertoire. RTK rarefaction, the Chao1 estimator, and Recon v2.1 estimates of unobserved clonotypes were used to assess repertoire richness. OLGA was used to compute generation probabilities for all TCRbeta clonotypes that the gDNA method yielded from a few donors. Not all clones reach the TCRdb copy of this immuneACCESS table, which keeps in-frame sequences only. Checked studies attribute under half of the gap to unresolved V genes and leave the rest unexplained. Clonal size and the V and J genes are those of that table, whereas D and trimming came from the DNA. In all, the sample holds about 1,900,000 clones, and roughly 95% of those were seen once. More than 0.95% of the sample is taken by the ten largest.

This record belongs to a study of shared clonotypes between healthy human individuals (dated by TCRdb to 2020 to 2022). At the level of the whole study: A couple of women and a few men aged 18 to 49 years were included in the cohort. To increase sequencing depth and limit assay-specific biases, TCR repertoire library preparation and sequencing were carried out by different laboratories using diverse techniques. For each donor, CD4 naive and CD4 memory were each given three plates, CD8 naive was given two plates, and CD8 memory was given one plate. The study deeply sequenced blood TCR repertoires of several healthy adults to estimate repertoire size and the extent of clonotype sharing between individuals. Between about 0.8 and 9 billion PBMCs per donor were obtained by leukapheresis.

Paper-wide results and their limitations: Compared with non-shared clonotypes, the clonotypes found in all four sorted-subset donors had higher generation probabilities. Naive subsets generally had larger estimated clonotype richness than memory subsets. Sharing across a few donors was observed for around 4.8% of naive CD4, under 4% of naive CD8, 2% to 2.5% of memory CD4, and about 0.38% of memory CD8 clonotypes. The genetic and exposure-history diversity represented was limited by the small number of donors. Rarefaction of sorted-subset datasets indicated incomplete sequencing despite the large sequencing depth. Sampling was restricted to blood, and TCR repertoires in tissues likely differ from the TCR repertoires found in blood. Pairwise subsampling led to the expectation that sequencing depth would affect the degree of clonotype sharing among donors.

The source of this sequence is a man in his late teens or twenties in good health. Sequenced: naive CD8+ T cells sorted from blood. The sample's cell subset or site label, decoded: CD45RA+CCR7+. The sequence links TRBV27 to TRBJ1-2; the D gene assignment is ambiguous. Read as DNA, the sequence is TGTGCCAGCAGTCCGACAAATAACTATGGCTACACCTTC. Its protein product is CASSPTNNYGYTF.